This T cell receptor beta chain appears in the sequencing data of a study of tumor and adjacent non-tumor tissue in lung cancer. To note about this clonotype: The antigen is unknown. A read error may explain this, as a much larger clone is one base away.

The template was RNA from unsorted bulk tissue. Study results and caveats: Significantly higher TCR diversity was found in tumor than normal lung. In normal lung, the top 100 clones were significantly more dominant than in tumor.

The CDR3 covers 13 residues. A modified ARM-PCR protocol with three rounds of nested PCR amplified TCRbeta. TCRdb recomputed calls from the multiplex PCR reads with MiXCR, one row per CDR3 protein. The table shows more than 120,000 distinct CDR3 sequences, with 60% to 70% occurring only once. Sequenced: lung tumor tissue. This TCR was recovered from a man aged 60 to 69 with small cell lung cancer. V usage is TRBV12-3 or TRBV12-4 and J usage is TRBJ1-5; D not resolved. CDR3 amino acids: CASSSLNNQPRHF. The CDR3, as DNA: TGTGCCAGCAGTTCACTCAACAATCAGCCCCGGCATTTT.